This T cell receptor (beta chain) was identified during a study of T-cell reconstitution after alpha-beta-depleted transplantation in children. Findings and caveats of the study: Newly produced T cells mostly accounted for T-cell counts and diversity one year post-transplant. There were some patients whose high TCRbeta diversity at day 60 came from surviving recipient T cells and thymic progenitors.

The V gene lost 7 bases and the J gene lost 2 bases, with 8 bases spanning the gap. The CDR3 spans 13 residues. Germline assignment: CDR1 KGHDR and CDR2 SFDVKD. Researchers prepared the TCRbeta library using unique molecular identifiers, the study reports. TCRdb itself ran the PCR reads through MiXCR, one entry per CDR3 protein. The sample shows approximately 500,000 distinct CDR3 sequences, over 9.5% of them seen only once. This clonotype was counted ten times or more. Antigen unknown. V and J are TRBV24-1 and TRBJ2-1, with D perhaps assigned TRBD1 or TRBD2 (5 bases each). Specimen: PBMCs, collected before TCRalphabeta/CD19-depleted stem cell transplant. This sequence originates from a child younger than 10 with inherited bone marrow failure, due to receive a stem cell transplant. CDR3 amino acids: CATSPGPYNEQFF. In DNA form, the CDR3 reads TGTGCCACCAGCCCGGGACCCTACAATGAGCAGTTCTTC.